This T cell receptor beta chain was found in a study of cytomegalovirus exposure and HLA in healthy donors. Both 60 Vbeta primers and 13 Jbeta primers went into the PCR. The data were produced by immunoSEQ multiplex PCR, yet TCRdb's version contains in-frame clones alone and is incomplete. The table shows around 140,000 clones, with 82% occurring only once. This CDR3 comprises 15 residues. The V end lost 3 bases, the J end lost 0 bases, and 15 bases lay between the germline ends. In germline, CDR1 is GTSNPN, CDR2 SVGIG (reference sequence). The source is an older woman in good health and CMV-seropositive. The specimen sequenced was PBMCs. The chain couples TRBV30 to TRBJ2-7, with D possibly matching TRBD2 (6 bases). The CDR3 region is CAWSAGTASSYEQYF. The DNA for the CDR3 is TGTGCCTGGAGCGCGGGGACGGCGAGCTCCTACGAGCAGTACTTC.